This passage covers 17 T cell receptor beta chains from one sample sequenced in a study of T cells after yellow fever vaccination. One entry per CDR3 protein, called by TCRdb with MiXCR from the 5' RACE reads. Of a few hundred thousand distinct CDR3 sequences in the sample, less than 9.5% were seen once. Source: CD4+ T cells sorted from PBMCs, taken 5 days after the yellow fever booster vaccination. Receptors were obtained from a man aged 18 to 29 who received the YFV17D yellow fever vaccine.

This clonotype was counted between two and nine times. The chain recombines TRBV20-1 with TRBJ1-1, with D maybe TRBD1 (5 bases). The germline V gene encodes CDR1 DFQATT and CDR2 SNEGSKA (reference sequence). V gave up 4 bases and J gave up 3 bases, with 12 bases separating them. The CDR3 has 13 amino acids. For the CDR3, the DNA is TGCAGTGCTAAATGGGGGAGGGACACTGAAGCTTTCTTT. Its protein is CSAKWGRDTEAFF.

The chain employs TRBV7-2 and TRBJ1-2; TRBD1 is a possible D gene (5 bases). This CDR3 comprises 12 residues. Germline lookup yields CDR1 SGHTA and CDR2 FQGNSA. V dropped 5 bases and J dropped 7 bases, with 11 bases sitting between them. Here the CDR3 reads CASSPGTSGYTF. The DNA of the CDR3 is TGTGCCAGCAGCCCAGGGACGTCTGGCTACACCTTC.

This clonotype was seen only a few times. The rearrangement links TRBV5-1 to TRBJ1-3, with a weak D call TRBD1 (5 bases). Between the trimmed V and J ends, which lost 3 bases and 0 bases, there was a span of 13 bases. CDR1 is SGHRS and CDR2 is YFSETQ in the germline V gene. The CDR3 contains 16 residues. DNA of the CDR3: TGCGCCAGCAGCTGGAACCCCGGGGCCTCTGGAAACACCATATATTTT. This sequence encodes CASSWNPGASGNTIYF.

The CDR3 loop is CASSIQGRSTEAFF. The CDR3 region has the DNA TGTGCCAGCAGCATACAGGGGAGGAGCACTGAAGCTTTCTTT. The J gene is TRBJ1-1, the V gene TRBV9, with 7 bases aligning to TRBD1. CDR3 length: 14 residues. The germline V gene encodes CDR1 SGDLS and CDR2 YYNGEE. V lost 4 bases, J lost 4 bases, and 7 bases stayed unmatched. Together with reference TRBV9 and TRBJ1-1, the CDR3 gives the full variable domain: DSGVTQTPKHLITATGQRVTLRCSPRSGDLSVYWYQQSLDQGLQFLIQYYNGEERAKGNILERFSAQQFPDLHSELNLSSLELGDSALYFCASSIQGRSTEAFFGQGTRLTVV.

V gene TRBV24-1 combines with J gene TRBJ2-3, with a weak D call TRBD2 (6 bases). This CDR3 spans 14 amino acids. Germline values: CDR1 KGHDR, CDR2 SFDVKD. V lost 5 bases, J lost 6 bases, and 14 bases lay in between. This chain's CDR3 is CATSGRAPGDTQYF. CDR3 DNA sequence: TGTGCCACCAGTGGGAGGGCCCCTGGGGATACGCAGTATTTT.

The gene calls are TRBV2 and TRBJ1-3; 10 positions agree with TRBD1. CDR3 length: 17 amino acids. CDR1 SNHLY and CDR2 FYNNEI come from the germline V gene. Trimming cost V 6 bases and J 2 bases; bases outside gene matches: 10. CDR3 nucleotide sequence: TGTGCCAGCAGGGGCACGACAGGGGGCTCACCTGGAAACACCATATATTTT. Translated, it gives CASRGTTGGSPGNTIYF.

J is TRBJ2-3 and V is TRBV24-1, with no clear D. The CDR3 is 13 amino acids. Trimming removed 5 bases from V and 4 bases from J, with 9 bases in between. Germline V lookup: CDR1 KGHDR, CDR2 SFDVKD. The CDR3 bases are TGTGCCACCAGTGGGTCCGGCGCAGATACGCAGTATTTT. Its translation is CATSGSGADTQYF.

This clonotype turned up a few times. The chain has TRBV12-3 or TRBV12-4 and TRBJ1-6; tentative D call: TRBD1 (6 bases). The germline V and J ends were trimmed by 4 bases and 7 bases, with 14 bases remaining between them. The CDR3 covers 15 residues. CDR3 nucleotide sequence: TGTGCCAGCAGTTCCTCAGGGACACAGAATTCACCCCTCCACTTT. It translates to CASSSSGTQNSPLHF.

This clonotype came up a few times. The chain employs TRBV4-3 and TRBJ2-1; D is ambiguous. CDR1 is LGHNA and CDR2 is YSLEER in the germline V gene. Trimming removed 4 bases at V and 0 bases at J, with 13 bases between. The CDR3 totals 16 residues. This CDR3 reads CASSLERSGSYNEQFF. DNA of the CDR3: TGCGCCAGCAGCCTCGAACGTTCCGGCTCCTACAATGAGCAGTTCTTC.

This clonotype was detected many times. The chain uses TRBV7-2 and TRBJ2-4, with D possibly being TRBD1 (5 bases). Germline values: CDR1 SGHTA, CDR2 FQGNSA. There are 17 residues in the CDR3. Trimming shortened V by 2 bases and J by 1 base, and 15 bases separated the two germline ends. CDR3 coding DNA: TGTGCCAGCAGCTTACGCCCGAATCGACAGGCCAAAAACATTCAGTACTTC. The encoded protein is CASSLRPNRQAKNIQYF.

The rearrangement links TRBV4-2 to TRBJ2-3, with 8 bases that match TRBD2. This CDR3 is 16 amino acids long. The J segment lost 3 bases and the V segment lost 3 bases, leaving 8 bases of the junction unmatched. CDR1 and CDR2 (germline): LGHNA, YNFKEQ. This CDR3 reads CASSQAQRGGTDTQYF. In DNA, the CDR3 is TGTGCCAGCAGCCAGGCACAACGGGGGGGGACAGATACGCAGTATTTT.

This clonotype came up a few times. This sequence joins TRBV5-6 and TRBJ1-1; TRBD1 matches at 8 bases. J gave up 4 bases and V 5 bases, and 4 bases lay outside the gene matches. The CDR3 totals 13 residues. Per the germline V gene, CDR1 is SGHDT and CDR2 is YYEEEE. CDR3 protein: CASRVQGVTEAFF. CDR3 DNA sequence: TGTGCCAGCAGAGTACAGGGGGTCACTGAAGCTTTCTTT.

The V gene is TRBV6-2 or TRBV6-3, the J gene TRBJ2-7; 7 bases agree with TRBD1. The junction had 7 bases not matched to a gene; V was cut back by 6 bases and J by 2 bases. In germline, CDR1 is MNHEY, CDR2 SVGEGT. The length of the CDR3 is 14 residues. The chain's CDR3 is CASRAATGAYEQYV. The CDR3 DNA is TGTGCCAGCAGGGCGGCAACAGGGGCCTACGAGCAGTACGTC.

The gene calls are TRBV25-1 and TRBJ1-4; D unclear. The CDR3 loop spans 15 amino acids. Per germline, CDR1 MGHDK and CDR2 SYGVNS. Trimming pared 1 base from V and 8 bases from J, leaving 14 bases between. CDR3 protein: CASSELLGLEEKLFF. The CDR3 DNA sequence: TGTGCCAGCAGTGAATTATTGGGGTTGGAGGAAAAACTGTTTTTT.

The genes are TRBV18 and TRBJ2-7; the D gene is possibly TRBD1 (7 bases). Per germline, CDR1 KGHSH and CDR2 LQKENI. V was pared by 2 bases and J by 1 base, with 9 bases between. The CDR3 extends over 14 amino acids. The CDR3 DNA is TGTGCCAGCTCACCAGCGGGACAGTCCTACGAGCAGTACTTC. Encoded protein: CASSPAGQSYEQYF.

V usage is TRBV6-5 and J usage is TRBJ2-1, with 8 bases matching TRBD2. The CDR3 length is 15 residues. Germline V gene lookup returns CDR1 MNHEY and CDR2 SVGAGI. Germline trimming cut 5 bases from V and 4 bases from J; bases unmatched to any gene: 7. The CDR3 here is CASSTSGGVYNEQFF. CDR3 DNA: TGTGCCAGCAGTACCAGCGGGGGTGTTTACAATGAGCAGTTCTTC.

The table lists this clonotype with a few counts. This sequence joins TRBV29-1 and TRBJ1-2; D gene uncertain. This CDR3 is 13 amino acids long. V lost 5 bases and J 3 bases, leaving 13 bases between the germline ends. Germline lookup yields CDR1 SQVTM and CDR2 ANQGSEA. The CDR3 region is CSVRTATDYGYTF. The CDR3, as DNA: TGCAGCGTTCGTACGGCCACTGACTATGGCTACACCTTC.